These 5 T cell receptor beta chains came from one sample sequenced in a study of T cell responses to AZD1222 COVID-19 vaccine. Sequencing was performed with immunoSEQ multiplex PCR; in TCRdb, only in-frame clones are kept and a portion is missing. The top ten clones hold around 5.8% of a sample with some 83,000 clones, more than 80% of them seen once. Sequenced here: peripheral blood, sampled on day 0 of AZD1222 vaccination. These receptors were collected from an adult in good health.

This clone was picked up a small number of times. The V call is TRBV25-1, the J call TRBJ1-1; the match to TRBD1 covers 10 bases. This CDR3 comprises 14 residues. J was trimmed by 4 bases and V by 8 bases; bases with no gene match: 7. Germline lookup yields CDR1 MGHDK and CDR2 SYGVNS. The CDR3 nucleotides are TGTGCCAGCCGGGACAGGGGAAGGACCACTGAAGCTTTCTTT. Protein sequence: CASRDRGRTTEAFF.

This chain joins TRBV10-2 and TRBJ2-3; TRBD2 might be the D (7 bases). CDR3 length: 19 residues. CDR1 and CDR2 from the germline V gene are WSHSY and SAAADI. V lost 0 bases, J lost 0 bases, and 19 bases lay in between. The CDR3 DNA sequence: TGCGCCAGCAGTGAGTCGAGAATGGGGGGGCGGTCTAGCACAGATACGCAGTATTTT. It translates to CASSESRMGGRSSTDTQYF.

This clone was counted between two and nine times. This rearrangement joins TRBV7-2 to TRBJ2-1; TRBD2 might be the D (7 bases). CDR3 length: 15 amino acids. CDR1 is SGHTA and CDR2 is FQGNSA in the germline V gene. Trimming pared 3 bases from V and 7 bases from J, leaving 16 bases between. This CDR3 reads CASSLARGGRNEQFF. The CDR3 DNA sequence: TGTGCCAGCAGCTTGGCGAGGGGGGGCCGTAATGAGCAGTTCTTC.

The genes are TRBV2 and TRBJ2-3; D gene unclear. Germline V lookup: CDR1 SNHLY, CDR2 FYNNEI. This CDR3 region has 14 residues. V lost 10 bases to trimming and J lost 0 bases, with 14 bases between them. This CDR3 is CATPLETSTDTQYF. The CDR3 DNA reads as TGTGCCACCCCGCTGGAGACTAGCACAGATACGCAGTATTTT.

The chain has TRBV3-1 (or the pseudogene TRBV3-2) and TRBJ1-4; TRBD1 matches 10 bases. Germline loops: CDR1 LGHDT, CDR2 YNNKEL (reference sequence). Trimming cost V 0 bases and J 6 bases; bases outside gene matches: 1. The CDR3 is made up of 15 amino acids. In DNA, the CDR3 is TGTGCCAGCAGCCAAGAGGACAGGGGGGATGAAAAACTGTTTTTT. Translated: CASSQEDRGDEKLFF.